This is a list of T cell receptor beta chains from one sample in a study of siplizumab effects on memory and regulatory T cells. Sequenced by immunoSEQ multiplex PCR; TCRdb stores in-frame clones only, minus some. The sample has under 100,000 clones; over 90% are singletons. The specimen was non-Treg CD4+ T cells sorted from blood. These receptors all stem from a human donor in good health. The CDR3 runs from the conserved cysteine through the conserved F or W. D genes are given only for firm matches. Size is omitted from some rows. Given values are once, few, many or a class for expanded clones.

D gene: NA; J gene: TRBJ2-7; clone size: NA; V gene: TRBV27; CDR3 protein: CASRTTQGSLPYEQYF; CDR3 DNA: TGTGCCAGCAGGACGACTCAGGGGTCTCTCCCCTACGAGCAGTACTTC
D gene: TRBD1; J gene: TRBJ2-7; clone size: once; V gene: TRBV5-1; CDR3 protein: CASSLGQGLGEQYF; CDR3 DNA: TGCGCCAGCAGCTTGGGACAGGGTCTTGGCGAGCAGTACTTC
D gene: TRBD2; J gene: TRBJ2-7; clone size: NA; V gene: TRBV28; CDR3 protein: CASSSGGVSHF; CDR3 DNA: TGTGCCAGCAGTTCCGGGGGGGTCTCGCACTTC
D gene: NA; J gene: TRBJ2-1; clone size: NA; V gene: TRBV4-1; CDR3 protein: CASSKSGETYNEQFF; CDR3 DNA: TGCGCCAGCAGTAAATCTGGGGAAACCTACAATGAGCAGTTCTTC
D gene: NA; J gene: TRBJ2-6; clone size: NA; V gene: TRBV6-1; CDR3 protein: CASSAVGSGANVLTF; CDR3 DNA: TGTGCCAGCAGTGCGGTGGGCTCTGGGGCCAACGTCCTGACTTTC
D gene: NA; J gene: TRBJ2-1; clone size: NA; V gene: TRBV5-1; CDR3 protein: CASSFRRLGAGNEQFF; CDR3 DNA: TGCGCCAGCAGCTTTAGACGACTGGGGGCAGGGAATGAGCAGTTCTTC
D gene: NA; J gene: TRBJ1-2; clone size: NA; V gene: TRBV18; CDR3 protein: CASSPSLGYTF; CDR3 DNA: TGTGCCAGCTCACCTAGTCTTGGCTACACCTTC
D gene: NA; J gene: TRBJ2-6; clone size: NA; V gene: TRBV10-2; CDR3 protein: CASRGSGANVLTF; CDR3 DNA: TGCGCCAGCAGAGGGTCTGGGGCCAACGTCCTGACTTTC
D gene: NA; J gene: TRBJ2-5; clone size: NA; V gene: TRBV7-3; CDR3 protein: CASSLDIEGTQYF; CDR3 DNA: TGTGCCAGCAGCTTAGACATCGAAGGGACCCAGTACTTC
D gene: TRBD2; J gene: TRBJ2-7; clone size: NA; V gene: TRBV27; CDR3 protein: CASILSGRAGEQYF; CDR3 DNA: TGTGCCAGCATCCTTAGCGGGAGGGCGGGTGAGCAGTACTTC
D gene: TRBD1; J gene: TRBJ2-7; clone size: once; V gene: TRBV23-1; CDR3 protein: CASSQHRGTEYEQYF; CDR3 DNA: TGCGCCAGCAGTCAGCACAGGGGGACGGAATACGAGCAGTACTTC
D gene: TRBD1; J gene: TRBJ2-7; clone size: NA; V gene: TRBV28; CDR3 protein: CASSGAGTGEYSYEQYF; CDR3 DNA: TGTGCCAGCAGTGGGGCCGGGACAGGGGAATATTCCTACGAGCAGTACTTC
D gene: NA; J gene: TRBJ2-7; clone size: NA; V gene: TRBV18; CDR3 protein: CASSPMVAYEQYF; CDR3 DNA: TGTGCCAGCTCACCAATGGTCGCCTACGAGCAGTACTTC
D gene: NA; J gene: TRBJ2-2; clone size: NA; V gene: TRBV30; CDR3 protein: CAWENTIPGGELFF; CDR3 DNA: TGTGCCTGGGAGAACACGATCCCGGGCGGGGAGCTGTTTTTT
D gene: TRBD1; J gene: TRBJ1-4; clone size: NA; V gene: TRBV6-1; CDR3 protein: CAARQGMEKLFF; CDR3 DNA: TGTGCAGCACGACAGGGGATGGAAAAACTGTTTTTT
D gene: NA; J gene: TRBJ2-1; clone size: NA; V gene: TRBV7-2; CDR3 protein: CASSLGGAPGNEQFF; CDR3 DNA: TGTGCCAGCAGCTTAGGCGGGGCCCCGGGCAATGAGCAGTTCTTC
D gene: NA; J gene: TRBJ2-2; clone size: NA; V gene: TRBV5-1; CDR3 protein: CASKRTESSGELFF; CDR3 DNA: TGCGCCAGCAAAAGGACAGAGTCATCCGGGGAGCTGTTTTTT
D gene: TRBD1; J gene: TRBJ1-2; clone size: NA; V gene: TRBV6-1; CDR3 protein: CASQDREAGYTF; CDR3 DNA: TGTGCCAGCCAGGACAGGGAGGCTGGCTACACCTTC
D gene: NA; J gene: TRBJ2-1; clone size: NA; V gene: TRBV27; CDR3 protein: CASSFRPDGGYNEQFF; CDR3 DNA: TGTGCCAGCAGTTTTCGGCCCGACGGGGGCTACAATGAGCAGTTCTTC
D gene: NA; J gene: TRBJ2-5; clone size: NA; V gene: TRBV5-6; CDR3 protein: CASSLIFTASQETQYF; CDR3 DNA: TGTGCCAGCAGCTTGATTTTTACTGCGAGCCAAGAGACCCAGTACTTC
D gene: NA; J gene: TRBJ1-2; clone size: NA; V gene: TRBV30; CDR3 protein: CAWSNSWGVNGYTF; CDR3 DNA: TGTGCCTGGAGTAACTCGTGGGGGGTCAATGGCTACACCTTC
D gene: NA; J gene: TRBJ1-4; clone size: NA; V gene: TRBV6-5; CDR3 protein: CASSFTTESEKLFF; CDR3 DNA: TGTGCCAGCAGTTTCACGACAGAAAGCGAAAAACTGTTTTTT
D gene: NA; J gene: TRBJ2-7; clone size: NA; V gene: TRBV5-4; CDR3 protein: CASSLGGGDFYEQYF; CDR3 DNA: TGTGCCAGCAGCTTAGGGGGAGGGGATTTCTACGAGCAGTACTTC
D gene: NA; J gene: TRBJ1-1; clone size: NA; V gene: TRBV18; CDR3 protein: CASSLQGLQMFTEAFF; CDR3 DNA: TGTGCCAGCTCCCTACAGGGCCTCCAGATGTTCACTGAAGCTTTCTTT
D gene: NA; J gene: TRBJ2-5; clone size: NA; V gene: TRBV11-1; CDR3 protein: CASSLRDFQEIQYF; CDR3 DNA: TGTGCCAGCAGCTTGAGGGACTTCCAAGAGATCCAGTACTTC
D gene: NA; J gene: TRBJ2-7; clone size: NA; V gene: TRBV20-1; CDR3 protein: CSPRGDEQYF; CDR3 DNA: TGCAGTCCGCGAGGGGACGAGCAGTACTTC
D gene: NA; J gene: TRBJ1-2; clone size: NA; V gene: TRBV7-2; CDR3 protein: CASSPDRYGYTF; CDR3 DNA: TGTGCCAGCAGCCCGGACCGCTATGGCTACACCTTC
D gene: NA; J gene: TRBJ2-2; clone size: few; V gene: TRBV19; CDR3 protein: CASSISRAQGGELFF; CDR3 DNA: TGTGCCAGTAGTATATCCCGGGCCCAGGGCGGGGAGCTGTTTTTT
D gene: NA; J gene: TRBJ1-5; clone size: NA; V gene: TRBV6-5; CDR3 protein: CASSSNTRGGNQPQHF; CDR3 DNA: TGTGCCAGCAGTTCTAACACTCGGGGGGGCAATCAGCCCCAGCATTTT
D gene: NA; J gene: TRBJ2-7; clone size: NA; V gene: TRBV27; CDR3 protein: CASSFLGTYEQYF; CDR3 DNA: TGTGCCAGCAGTTTCCTAGGAACCTACGAGCAGTACTTC
D gene: NA; J gene: TRBJ2-3; clone size: NA; V gene: TRBV5-8; CDR3 protein: CASRDRTGADTQYF; CDR3 DNA: TGTGCCAGCAGGGACCGGACGGGAGCAGATACGCAGTATTTT
D gene: NA; J gene: TRBJ1-5; clone size: NA; V gene: TRBV27; CDR3 protein: CASSLLEGQPQHF; CDR3 DNA: TGTGCCAGCAGCCTATTGGAGGGTCAGCCCCAGCATTTT